This T cell receptor (beta chain) was sequenced in a study of blood T cell repertoires in COVID-19. CDR1 and CDR2 from the germline V gene are SNHLY and FYNNEI. The CDR3 contains 15 residues. Between the trimmed V and J ends, which lost 4 bases and 8 bases, there was a span of 15 bases. In the original workflow: Scientists estimated how many nucleated cells there were by amplifying reference gene primers. The method was immunoSEQ multiplex PCR; TCRdb's version includes in-frame clones alone and lacks a portion of them. The V and J calls and clone size are taken from that table; D and trimming were inferred from the DNA. Of some 290,000 clones in the sample, under 90% were seen once.

This chain connects TRBV2 to TRBJ1-6; maybe TRBD1 (5 bases). The clonotype was recovered from a woman in her thirties with COVID-19, enrolled during active disease. The sample was peripheral blood. The CDR3 DNA follows: TGTGCCAGCAGTGGATTCAAGGGGAGGGATTCACCCCTCCACTTT. Its protein product is CASSGFKGRDSPLHF.